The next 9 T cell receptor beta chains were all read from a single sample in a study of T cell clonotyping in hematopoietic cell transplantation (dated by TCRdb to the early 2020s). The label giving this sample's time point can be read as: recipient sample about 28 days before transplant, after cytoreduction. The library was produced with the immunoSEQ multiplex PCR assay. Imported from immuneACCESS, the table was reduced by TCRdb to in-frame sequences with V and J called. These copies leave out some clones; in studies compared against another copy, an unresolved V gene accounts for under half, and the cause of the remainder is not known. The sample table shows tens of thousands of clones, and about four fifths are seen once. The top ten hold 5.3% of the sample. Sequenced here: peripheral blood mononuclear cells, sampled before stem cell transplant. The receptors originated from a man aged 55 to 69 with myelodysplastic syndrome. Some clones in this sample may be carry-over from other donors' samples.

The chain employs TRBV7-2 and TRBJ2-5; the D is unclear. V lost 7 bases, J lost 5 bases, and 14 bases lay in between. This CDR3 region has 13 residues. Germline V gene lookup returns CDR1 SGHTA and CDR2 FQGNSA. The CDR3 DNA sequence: TGTGCCAGCACCCCAAGCCTCCGGGAGACCCAGTACTTC. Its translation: CASTPSLRETQYF.

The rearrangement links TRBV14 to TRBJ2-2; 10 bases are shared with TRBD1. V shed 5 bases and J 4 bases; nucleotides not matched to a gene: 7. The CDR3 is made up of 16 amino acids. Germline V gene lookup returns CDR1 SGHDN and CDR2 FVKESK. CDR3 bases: TGTGCCAGCAGCGAACCCGGGACAGGGGTCACCGGGGAGCTGTTTTTT. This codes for CASSEPGTGVTGELFF. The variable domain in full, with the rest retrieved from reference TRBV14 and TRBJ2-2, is EAGVTQFPSHSVIEKGQTVTLRCDPISGHDNLYWYRRVMGKEIKFLLHFVKESKQDESGMPNNRFLAERTGGTYSTLKVQPAELEDSGVYFCASSEPGTGVTGELFFGEGSRLTVL.

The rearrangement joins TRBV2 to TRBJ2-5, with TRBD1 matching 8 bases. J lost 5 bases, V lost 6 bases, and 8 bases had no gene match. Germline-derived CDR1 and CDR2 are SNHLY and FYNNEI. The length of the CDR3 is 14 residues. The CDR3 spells CASSQDRASETQYF. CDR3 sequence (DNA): TGTGCCAGCAGCCAGGACAGGGCCTCCGAGACCCAGTACTTC.

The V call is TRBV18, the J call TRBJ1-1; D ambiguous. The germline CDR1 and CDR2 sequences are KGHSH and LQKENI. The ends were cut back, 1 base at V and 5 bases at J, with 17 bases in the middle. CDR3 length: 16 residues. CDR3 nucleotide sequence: TGTGCCAGCTCACCACGTCGAGAGTACGCGGGGACTGAAGCTTTCTTT. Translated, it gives CASSPRREYAGTEAFF.

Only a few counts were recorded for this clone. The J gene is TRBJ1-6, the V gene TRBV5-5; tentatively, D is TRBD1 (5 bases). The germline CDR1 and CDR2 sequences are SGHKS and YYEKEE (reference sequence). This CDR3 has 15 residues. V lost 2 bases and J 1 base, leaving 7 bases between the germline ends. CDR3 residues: CASSFEGSYNSPLHF. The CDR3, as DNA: TGTGCCAGCAGCTTCGAGGGGTCCTATAATTCACCCCTCCACTTT.

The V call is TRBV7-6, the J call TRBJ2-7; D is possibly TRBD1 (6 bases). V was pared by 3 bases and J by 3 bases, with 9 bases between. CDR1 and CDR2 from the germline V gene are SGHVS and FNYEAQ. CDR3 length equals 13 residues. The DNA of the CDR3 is TGTGCCAGCAGCTTCCGGGACAACTACGAGCAGTACTTC. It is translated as CASSFRDNYEQYF.

CDR3 in DNA: TGTGCCAGTAGTATAGCGTCAGGGGGGCAGCCCCAGCATTTT. It encodes CASSIASGGQPQHF. This chain joins TRBV19 and TRBJ1-5, with TRBD1 matching over 7 bases. V trimming: 1 base; J trimming: 7 bases; junction bases outside the gene matches: 4. CDR1 and CDR2 from the germline V gene are LNHDA and SQIVND (reference sequence). The CDR3 has 14 residues.

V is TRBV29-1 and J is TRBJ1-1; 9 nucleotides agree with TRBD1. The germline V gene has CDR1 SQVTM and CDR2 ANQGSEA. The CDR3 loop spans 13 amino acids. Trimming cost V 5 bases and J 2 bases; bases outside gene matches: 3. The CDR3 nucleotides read TGCAGCGTTCGGGACAGGGATAACACTGAAGCTTTCTTT. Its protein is CSVRDRDNTEAFF.

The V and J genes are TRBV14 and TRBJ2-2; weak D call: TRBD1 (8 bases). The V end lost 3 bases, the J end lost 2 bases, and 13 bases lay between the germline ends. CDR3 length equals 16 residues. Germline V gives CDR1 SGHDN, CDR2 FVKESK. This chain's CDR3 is CASSQSGTGNTGELFF. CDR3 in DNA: TGTGCCAGCAGCCAGAGCGGGACAGGCAACACCGGGGAGCTGTTTTTT.